The next 22 T cell receptor beta chains were all read from a single sample in a study of T cells in Graves' hyperthyroidism and ophthalmopathy. What was amplified from RNA transcripts were TCR beta CDR3 regions. The HTBI primer set drove a first-round RT-PCR of the TCR CDR3. One entry per CDR3 protein results from TCRdb running MiXCR on the multiplex PCR reads. The repertoire holds a few hundred thousand distinct CDR3 sequences, with 35% to 55% as singletons. Sequenced material: peripheral blood or thyroid tissue (not recorded which). Receptors were obtained from a woman aged 18-29 years with Graves' hyperthyroidism.

In the case of this clonotype: This CDR3 fails to terminate in the conserved phenylalanine or tryptophan, so it likely reflects a read error. The chain recombines TRBV29-1 with TRBJ2-3; no firm D call. Germline loops: CDR1 SQVTM, CDR2 ANQGSEA. The CDR3 is 11 amino acids. Trimming shortened V by 3 bases and J by 2 bases, and 3 bases separated the two germline ends. The DNA for the CDR3 is TGCAGCGTTGATCACACAGATACGCAGTATTCT. As protein: CSVDHTDTQYS.

About this clonotype: This may come from a read error, since a much larger clone is one base off. The genes are TRBV10-3 and TRBJ2-7, with TRBD1 as a possible D gene (5 bases). The CDR3 runs to 14 residues. The germline V gene has CDR1 ENHRY and CDR2 SYGVKD. The DNA for the CDR3 is TGTGCCATCAGTGCGGCAGGGATCTCCTACGGGCAGTACTTC. Translated: CAISAAGISYGQYF.

The chain links TRBV29-1 to TRBJ1-5, with 8 bases that match TRBD1. Germline V gene sequence: CDR1 SQVTM, CDR2 ANQGSEA. CDR3 length: 14 residues. Trimming cost V 8 bases and J 0 bases; bases outside gene matches: 6. The CDR3 DNA is TGCAGCTTGGAGACAGGGGATAGCAATCAGCCCCAGCATTTT. It encodes CSLETGDSNQPQHF.

In this sample, this clonotype turned up many times. The gene calls are TRBV5-5 and TRBJ1-2; 8 bases are shared with TRBD1. Trimming at V came to 2 bases and at J to 8 bases, leaving 8 bases not matched to a gene. Germline CDR1 SGHKS, CDR2 YYEKEE (reference sequence). The length of the CDR3 is 14 residues. DNA of the CDR3: TGTGCCAGCAGCTTCAGGGGGCGCGGCGGCGGCTACACCTTC. Its translation: CASSFRGRGGGYTF. The variable domain in full, with the rest retrieved from reference TRBV5-5 and TRBJ1-2, is DAGVTQSPTHLIKTRGQQVTLRCSPISGHKSVSWYQQVLGQGPQFIFQYYEKEERGRGNFPDRFSARQFPNYSSELNVNALLLGDSALYLCASSFRGRGGGYTFGSGTRLTVV.

This clonotype has only a few counts. The chain is built from TRBV20-1 and TRBJ2-7; 8 bases map to TRBD2. Germline CDR1 is DFQATT and CDR2 is SNEGSKA (reference sequence). The CDR3 runs 14 residues. V was clipped by 0 bases and J by 7 bases; unmatched bases: 8. The CDR3 is CSARDLAGYNEQYF. The CDR3 DNA is TGCAGTGCTAGAGATCTAGCGGGCTACAATGAGCAGTACTTC.

The genes are TRBV5-1 and TRBJ2-7; 11 nucleotides match TRBD2. The J segment lost 6 bases and the V segment lost 1 base, leaving 3 bases of the junction unmatched. CDR3 length: 14 amino acids. The germline CDR1 and CDR2 sequences are SGHRS and YFSETQ. CDR3 nucleotides: TGCGCCAGCAGCTTGACTAGCGGGAGTAGCGAGCAGTACTTC. As protein: CASSLTSGSSEQYF.

The CDR3 region is CASSEEGWREANEQYF. The CDR3 bases are TGTGCCAGCAGTGAAGAAGGGTGGCGGGAGGCCAATGAGCAGTACTTC. The gene calls are TRBV2 and TRBJ2-7; 8 bases agree with TRBD2. Unmatched junction bases numbered 12, after V lost 1 base and J lost 7 bases. Germline CDR1 SNHLY, CDR2 FYNNEI. The CDR3 is 16 residues long.

As concerns this clonotype: This sequence may be a read error, since a much larger clone differs from it by one base. V gene TRBV10-3 combines with J gene TRBJ1-2; perhaps TRBD1 as D (6 bases). The CDR3 runs 11 residues. V was pared by 4 bases and J by 9 bases, with 9 bases between. Germline V gene lookup returns CDR1 ENHRY and CDR2 SYGVKD. The CDR3 loop reads CAISVGHRYTF. As DNA, the CDR3 is TGTGCCATCAGTGTGGGACACCGCTACACCTTC.

The chain links TRBV29-1 to TRBJ2-5; maybe TRBD2 (8 bases). Per germline, CDR1 SQVTM and CDR2 ANQGSEA. The CDR3 has 13 amino acids. Trimming cost V 4 bases and J 5 bases, with 14 bases left between them. This chain's CDR3 is CSVGQGLGETQYF. In DNA, the CDR3 is TGCAGCGTTGGACAGGGACTAGGGGAGACCCAGTACTTC.

Many counts were recorded for this clonotype. The genes are TRBV7-2 and TRBJ2-5; D possibly corresponds to TRBD1 (5 bases). Germline-derived CDR1 and CDR2 are SGHTA and FQGNSA. The CDR3 contains 14 residues. V was clipped by 5 bases and J by 2 bases, with 12 bases between them. CDR3 bases: TGTGCCAGCAGCGATAGAAGGGGACAAGAGACCCAGTACTTC. Translated: CASSDRRGQETQYF.

This clonotype has more than one count but fewer than ten. J is TRBJ2-7 and V is TRBV2; TRBD2 agrees at 12 bases. The DNA matches TRBJ2-1 better at its end, which makes the J call doubtful. Germline CDR1 is SNHLY and CDR2 is FYNNEI. The CDR3 length is 14 residues. This chain's CDR3 is CARGTTSGRYEQFF. The CDR3 nucleotides read TGTGCCAGAGGGACGACTAGCGGGAGATATGAGCAGTTCTTC.

V gene TRBV20-1 combines with J gene TRBJ2-7, with D perhaps TRBD2 (6 bases). The length of the CDR3 is 14 residues. The germline gives CDR1 DFQATT, CDR2 SNEGSKA (reference sequence). V dropped 4 bases and J dropped 7 bases, with 20 bases sitting between them. The CDR3 coding sequence is TGCAGTGCTAAGGGAGCGGGTCTCTACAATGAGCAGTACTTC. Translating gives CSAKGAGLYNEQYF.

This clonotype was counted many times. The CDR3: CASSQGQTGNQPQHF. The CDR3 DNA is TGCGCCAGCAGCCAAGGACAGACCGGCAATCAGCCCCAGCATTTT. The chain couples TRBV4-1 to TRBJ1-5; D perhaps matches TRBD1 (5 bases). Trimming shortened V by 1 base and J by 2 bases, and 9 bases separated the two germline ends. CDR3 size: 15 residues. Per the germline V gene, CDR1 is MGHRA and CDR2 is YSYEKL.

The gene calls are TRBV6-6 and TRBJ1-5; 7 bases fit TRBD1. CDR1 MNHNY and CDR2 SVGAGI come from the germline V gene (reference sequence). This CDR3 is built from 13 residues. V lost 5 bases to trimming and J lost 9 bases; unmatched junction nucleotides: 7. CDR3 in DNA: TGTGCCAGCAGTAACAGGGGAGGTATGCCCCAGCATTTT. Translating it yields CASSNRGGMPQHF.

As to this clonotype: Being one base from a much bigger clone, this may be a read error. The chain uses TRBV7-2 and TRBJ1-4, with unresolved D. CDR3 length equals 13 residues. Germline CDR1 reads SGHTA; CDR2 reads FQGNSA. CDR3 sequence reads: CASSSDLSEKLLF. The CDR3 DNA follows: TGTGCCAGCAGTTCTGACCTTTCTGAAAAACTGCTTTTT.

The V call is TRBV7-8, the J call TRBJ1-1, with a weak D call TRBD1 (5 bases). V was shortened by 5 bases and J by 3 bases, with 13 bases between the two germline ends. The CDR3 consists of 14 residues. CDR1 and CDR2 from the germline V gene are SGHVS and FQNEAQ. The DNA for the CDR3 is TGTGCCAGCAGCATCGGACACGCGGACACTGAAGCTTTCTTT. This gives the protein CASSIGHADTEAFF.

About this clonotype itself: This CDR3 is missing its conserved last phenylalanine or tryptophan, likely due to a read error. The DNA is omitted, as the CDR3 cannot be located on it reliably, and the CDR3 follows TCRdb's listing. The chain has TRBV24-1 and TRBJ2-6. Germline V gene sequence: CDR1 KGHDR, CDR2 SFDVKD. The CDR3 length is 9 residues, termini included. The CDR3 region is CATSDTLTS.

This sequence joins TRBV14 and TRBJ1-1; TRBD1 matches 7 bases. The V gene's germline CDR1 is SGHDN and CDR2 FVKESK. The V and J ends lost 5 bases and 2 bases, in that order; junction bases with no gene match: 8. This CDR3 spans 15 amino acids. CDR3 sequence (DNA): TGTGCCAGCAGCTTACTGGGACAGATAAACACTGAAGCTTTCTTT. It is translated as CASSLLGQINTEAFF.

The rearrangement links TRBV20-1 to TRBJ2-5; 7 nucleotides line up with TRBD1. The CDR3 covers 14 residues. V lost 6 bases, J lost 3 bases, and 10 bases stayed unmatched. The germline V gene encodes CDR1 DFQATT and CDR2 SNEGSKA (reference sequence). This CDR3 is CSATGTEAKETQYF. The CDR3, as DNA: TGCAGTGCGACCGGGACAGAGGCAAAAGAGACCCAGTACTTC.

This clonotype turned up a few times. The rearrangement uses TRBV6-5 and TRBJ2-7; TRBD1 aligns across 10 bases. In germline, CDR1 is MNHEY, CDR2 SVGAGI. The ends lost 2 bases at V and 3 bases at J; junction bases unmatched: 10. CDR3 length: 17 residues. The CDR3 bases are TGTGCCAGCAGTTACAGGTCCGGGACAGGGGAGCGCTACGAGCAGTACTTC. This gives the protein CASSYRSGTGERYEQYF.

In this sample, this clonotype turned up a few times. The chain joins TRBV12-3 or TRBV12-4 to TRBJ1-5; 7 nucleotides agree with TRBD1. J was trimmed by 11 bases and V by 9 bases; bases with no gene match: 7. This CDR3 region has 11 residues. This CDR3 is CASRGQETQHF. CDR3 DNA: TGTGCCAGTAGGGGGCAAGAGACCCAGCATTTT.

This clonotype appeared many times. The chain is built from TRBV5-5 and TRBJ1-1; D is unresolved. This CDR3 has 14 amino acids. Germline V gives CDR1 SGHKS, CDR2 YYEKEE (reference sequence). Trimming pared 0 bases from V and 1 base from J, leaving 7 bases between. The chain's CDR3 is CASSLAVGNTEAFF. In DNA form, the CDR3 reads TGTGCCAGCAGCTTGGCGGTAGGGAACACTGAAGCTTTCTTT.